This TCR beta chain was captured in a study of cytomegalovirus exposure and HLA in healthy donors. The study, taken as a whole, reports: Later on, analysis showed that most CMV-associated TCR beta chains appeared to be HLA-restricted. Earlier findings revealed that most TCR beta V segments proved productive either about 90% or about 30% of the time. Later on, an analysis found that several of the most significant clusters appeared to be linked to common viral pathogens, which included parvovirus B19.

Trimming removed 2 bases at V and 0 bases at J, with 11 bases between. The V gene's germline CDR1 is PRHDT and CDR2 FYEKMQ (reference sequence). This CDR3 has 17 residues. On this clone: Its antigen remains unidentified.

Researchers ran the PCR with 60 Vbeta and 13 Jbeta primers. TCRdb keeps only in-frame clones here, not all; method: immunoSEQ multiplex PCR. Here the sample spans roughly 52,000 clones, around three fifths being singletons. The chain employs TRBV13 and TRBJ2-6; possibly TRBD2 for D (5 bases). Sample: PBMCs. The sequence was collected from a human donor in good health. Here the CDR3 DNA reads TGTGCCAGCAGCTTAAGAGGGCCTAGCTCTGGGGCCAACGTCCTGACTTTC. Translating gives CASSLRGPSSGANVLTF.